This T cell receptor (beta chain) was obtained from a study of blood T cells in healthy people across ages. A second PCR, run for about 7 to 11 cycles, used a sample-barcoded 5' primer plus a J-beta primer mix. Using its own MiXCR run on the 5' RACE reads, TCRdb lists one record per CDR3 protein. The sample contains 700,000 to 900,000 distinct CDR3 sequences, roughly 26% of which appear only once. In its sample, this clonotype was seen many times. Its antigen is unidentified. V lost 2 bases to trimming and J lost 0 bases, with 3 bases between them. This CDR3 has 12 residues. Germline V gene sequence: CDR1 DFQATT, CDR2 SNEGSKA (reference sequence). Study results and limitations: Naive CD4+ cell counts and diversity both ran higher in long-lived than in aged donors. Significant beta diversity loss was already apparent by age approximately 40, declining roughly linearly.

The same data also contributed to another study, on T cells of mothers and their children. That report adds: Extraction yielded RNA that went, in full, into cDNA synthesis at around 1.5 ug per 15 ul.

The sequence was obtained from a boy between 10 and 17 years old in good health. The specimen was blood. This rearrangement joins TRBV20-1 to TRBJ2-3; no firm D call. For the CDR3, the DNA is TGCAGTGCTAGATCCAGCACAGATACGCAGTATTTT. Translation gives CSARSSTDTQYF.